The 2 T cell receptor beta chains in this list originate from one sample, sequenced in a study of read filtering for tumor transcriptome and immune sequencing. This library used approximately 0.4 ug RNA and molecular barcoded adaptors spanning alpha/delta and beta/gamma chains. TCRdb independently ran MiXCR on the reads; one entry per CDR3 protein. Counted here are 35,000 to 50,000 distinct CDR3 sequences, around 11% occurring once; the ten biggest clones make up about 35%. Sequencing was carried out using a population of CD138-negative cells sorted from bone marrow. The receptors were gathered from a donor over 35 with multiple myeloma.

There are many counts of this clonotype. The V call is TRBV7-9, the J call TRBJ2-2, with a tentative D call TRBD1 (5 bases). The germline gives CDR1 SEHNR, CDR2 FQNEAQ (reference sequence). This CDR3 is built from 16 residues. Between the trimmed V and J ends, which lost 5 bases and 4 bases, there was a span of 17 bases. The CDR3 loop reads CASSPSGQGTTGELFF. In DNA, the CDR3 is TGTGCCAGCAGCCCCTCCGGGCAGGGCACCACCGGGGAGCTGTTTTTT. The variable domain in full, with the rest retrieved from reference TRBV7-9 and TRBJ2-2, is DTGVSQNPRHKITKRGQNVTFRCDPISEHNRLYWYRQTLGQGPEFLTYFQNEAQLEKSRLLSDRFSAERPKGSFSTLEIQRTEQGDSAMYLCASSPSGQGTTGELFFGEGSRLTVL.

Concerning this clonotype itself: A clone one base away is much larger, so this may be a read error. J is TRBJ1-1 and V is TRBV6-1; D unclear. Looked up from germline, CDR1 is MNHNS and CDR2 is SASEGT. This CDR3 contains 12 residues. In DNA form, the CDR3 reads TGTGCCAGCAGTCGGAGAAACACTGAAGCTTCCTTT. Protein sequence: CASSRRNTEASF.